The 5 T cell receptor beta chains below were found in one sample sequenced in a study of shared clonotypes between healthy human individuals. Repertoires were generated with immunoSEQ multiplex PCR, while TCRdb's copy carries only in-frame clones and drops some. The sample has about 2.2 million clones, 80% to 95% seen once. CD45RO-negative, CCR7-selected cells formed the naive CD8 fraction, which excluded terminally differentiated effector memory CD45RA+ cells. Sequenced sample: naive CD8+ T cells from PBMCs. These receptors originate from a man aged 18 to 35 in good health. Some clones in this sample may be carry-over from other donors' samples.

The chain combines TRBV27 with TRBJ2-7, with 10 bases lining up with TRBD1. The junction had 8 bases not matched to a gene; V was cut back by 7 bases and J by 5 bases. In germline, CDR1 is MNHEY, CDR2 SMNVEV (reference sequence). The CDR3 covers 14 residues. The CDR3 protein is CASKKRDRGHEQYF. CDR3 bases: TGTGCCAGCAAGAAAAGGGACAGGGGCCACGAGCAGTACTTC.

The gene calls are TRBV2 and TRBJ1-5; perhaps TRBD1 as D (5 bases). The CDR3 covers 16 residues. Germline values: CDR1 SNHLY, CDR2 FYNNEI. Deletions cut 5 bases from V and 0 bases from J, with 14 bases between. The DNA of the CDR3 is TGTGCCAGCAGTCCCTGGGGGTTTCTTAGCAATCAGCCCCAGCATTTT. Its translation is CASSPWGFLSNQPQHF. Full variable domain (rest looked up from reference TRBV2 and TRBJ1-5): EPEVTQTPSHQVTQMGQEVILRCVPISNHLYFYWYRQILGQKVEFLVSFYNNEISEKSEIFDDQFSVERPDGSNFTLKIRSTKLEDSAMYFCASSPWGFLSNQPQHFGDGTRLSIL.

The rearrangement uses TRBV7-9 and TRBJ2-4, with D perhaps TRBD1 (5 bases). Trimming took off 3 bases at V and 5 bases at J, with 14 bases between the two ends. Per germline, CDR1 SEHNR and CDR2 FQNEAQ (reference sequence). The CDR3 contains 15 residues. DNA of the CDR3: TGTGCCAGCAGCTTCCCAGGGTTGGCCGAAAACATTCAGTACTTC. Its translation is CASSFPGLAENIQYF. The whole variable domain, remainder taken from reference TRBV7-9 and TRBJ2-4, is DTGVSQNPRHKITKRGQNVTFRCDPISEHNRLYWYRQTLGQGPEFLTYFQNEAQLEKSRLLSDRFSAERPKGSFSTLEIQRTEQGDSAMYLCASSFPGLAENIQYFGAGTRLSVL.

The rearrangement joins TRBV28 to TRBJ1-5; D is ambiguous. This CDR3 has 15 amino acids. Germline V gene sequence: CDR1 MDHEN, CDR2 SYDVKM. The V gene lost 6 bases and the J gene lost 4 bases, with 16 bases spanning the gap. This chain's CDR3 is CASSQNEGYNQPQHF. In DNA form, the CDR3 reads TGTGCCAGCAGCCAAAACGAGGGTTATAATCAGCCCCAGCATTTT.

This clone was picked up one time. V gene TRBV7-9 combines with J gene TRBJ2-5; D is undetermined. CDR1 SEHNR and CDR2 FQNEAQ come from the germline V gene (reference sequence). Trimming took 7 bases from V and 5 from J, leaving 8 bases between them. This CDR3 is 11 amino acids long. CDR3 in amino acids: CASNDLETQYF. CDR3 DNA: TGTGCCAGCAACGACTTGGAGACCCAGTACTTC.